Shown below are 8 T cell receptor beta chains from a single sample sequenced in a study of esophageal squamous cell carcinoma under preoperative chemotherapy. A single record per CDR3 protein comes from TCRdb applying MiXCR to the PCR reads. The sample lists about 9,300 distinct CDR3 sequences, about 45% occurring once. Indicated time point: after preoperative PTX-NDP chemotherapy. Sampling was done from a patient given preoperative chemotherapy. These TCRs come from a human donor with esophageal squamous cell carcinoma. The donor label of this sample is uncertain.

The chain has TRBV12-3 or TRBV12-4 and TRBJ2-2; TRBD2 might be the D (6 bases). The CDR3 length is 15 residues. V was clipped by 2 bases and J by 4 bases, with 11 bases between them. The CDR3 spells CASSLRASVTGELFF. The CDR3 DNA sequence: TGTGCCAGCAGTTTAAGGGCTAGCGTCACCGGGGAGCTGTTTTTT.

This rearrangement joins TRBV6-1 to TRBJ2-1; 7 bases are shared with TRBD2. The DNA end is more similar to TRBJ2-3, so the J call may be wrong. Per the germline V gene, CDR1 is MNHNS and CDR2 is SASEGT. CDR3 length equals 15 residues. CDR3 amino acids: CASTDATTGRDTQYF. For the CDR3, the DNA is TGTGCCAGCACCGACGCCACGACCGGGAGGGATACGCAGTATTTT.

Within the sample, this clonotype is large. The V gene is TRBV6-5, the J gene TRBJ1-1, with D perhaps matching TRBD1 (5 bases). In germline, CDR1 is MNHEY, CDR2 SVGAGI. With 2 bases removed from V and 9 bases from J, the gap between germline ends came to 16 bases. The CDR3 runs 14 residues. The CDR3 DNA follows: TGTGCCAGCAGTTACAGTTTTAGGGGTGGAAAAGCTTTCTTT. As protein: CASSYSFRGGKAFF.

Details on this clonotype: At one of its ends the junction is not consistent with the germline gene, which may arise from a read error. The chain combines TRBV7-2 with TRBJ2-3; the D is unclear. Germline V gene sequence: CDR1 SGHTA, CDR2 FQGNSA. This CDR3 has 16 residues. Here the CDR3 reads CASSLLGRRGKNTQYF. CDR3 nucleotides: TGTGCCAGCAGCTTATTAGGGCGGCGTGGCAAAAATACGCAGTATTTC.

This clonotype was seen ten or more times. The chain couples TRBV6-1 to TRBJ2-1; 10 nucleotides line up with TRBD1. Per the germline V gene, CDR1 is MNHNS and CDR2 is SASEGT. The CDR3 loop spans 15 amino acids. V was clipped by 5 bases and J by 5 bases; unmatched bases: 6. CDR3 sequence reads: CASSRTGTGDNEQFF. The CDR3 bases are TGTGCCAGCAGTAGAACCGGGACAGGGGACAATGAGCAGTTCTTC.

On this clonotype itself: The germline gene is not matched at one end of the junction; a read error may be the cause. This rearrangement joins TRBV7-2 to TRBJ2-3; D may correspond to TRBD1 or TRBD2 (5 bases each). The CDR3 runs 16 residues. Germline V CDR1 and CDR2: SGHTA, FQGNSA. CDR3 amino acids: CASSLSGRPAKDTQYF. CDR3 in DNA: TGTGCGAGCAGCTTATCGGGGCGGCCTGCCAAAGACACGCAGTATTTC.

The chain uses TRBV7-2 and TRBJ2-1; a weak D match, TRBD2 (7 bases). Near its end, the DNA agrees better with TRBJ2-7, so the J call may be wrong. The CDR3 loop spans 15 amino acids. CDR1 is SGHTA, CDR2 FQGNSA, per germline. The CDR3 is CASSSAGTLAYEQYF. CDR3 in DNA: TGTGCCAGCAGCTCCGCCGGGACACTAGCGTACGAGCAGTACTTC.

The chain has TRBV6-1 and TRBJ2-4; a possible D gene is TRBD1 (5 bases). The V end lost 3 bases, the J end lost 13 bases, and 22 bases lay between the germline ends. From germline, CDR1 is MNHNS and CDR2 SASEGT. The CDR3 is 15 amino acids. The CDR3: CASSEGLGATDTQYF. CDR3 DNA sequence: TGTGCCAGCAGTGAGGGGCTGGGCGCCACAGATACGCAGTACTTC.